These 22 T cell receptor beta chains originate from one sample sequenced in a study of blood T cell repertoires in COVID-19. Clones were sequenced by immunoSEQ multiplex PCR, and TCRdb holds only the in-frame ones, with some missing. This table holds fewer than 350,000 clones, roughly 90% found once. Sequencing was carried out using PBMCs or T cells enriched from blood (not recorded which). These receptors were taken from a middle-aged woman with acute COVID-19.

The chain is built from TRBV6-5 and TRBJ1-1, with TRBD1 matching over 8 bases. V was clipped by 4 bases and J by 9 bases; unmatched bases: 10. The CDR3 covers 14 residues. Per the germline V gene, CDR1 is MNHEY and CDR2 is SVGAGI. DNA for the CDR3: TGTGCCAGCAGTTCCCCCGCAGGGGGCTGGAAAGCTTTCTTT. As protein: CASSSPAGGWKAFF.

This chain connects TRBV10-3 to TRBJ1-2; 8 positions agree with TRBD1. CDR1 and CDR2 (germline): ENHRY, SYGVKD. This CDR3 spans 17 amino acids. Germline trimming cut 3 bases from V and 0 bases from J; bases unmatched to any gene: 9. The CDR3: CAISEPSTGATNYGYTF. The CDR3, as DNA: TGTGCCATCAGTGAACCCTCGACAGGGGCTACTAACTATGGCTACACCTTC.

The CDR3 protein is CASTLDRVQPQHF. The CDR3 coding sequence is TGTGCCAGCACCTTGGACAGGGTTCAGCCCCAGCATTTT. The V call is TRBV12-3 or TRBV12-4, the J call TRBJ1-5, with 8 bases lining up with TRBD1. The CDR3 has 13 amino acids. The ends lost 7 bases at V and 6 bases at J; junction bases unmatched: 5.

V gene TRBV28 combines with J gene TRBJ1-5; unclear D gene. Germline CDR1 reads MDHEN; CDR2 reads SYDVKM. The CDR3 runs 12 residues. Trimming shortened V by 11 bases and J by 2 bases, and 10 bases separated the two germline ends. The DNA of the CDR3 is TGTGCCGAGGGTCGGGGCAATCAGCCCCAGCATTTT. It yields the protein CAEGRGNQPQHF.

The chain employs TRBV27 and TRBJ1-2; a weak D match, TRBD1 (5 bases). Germline V gene data show CDR1 as MNHEY and CDR2 as SMNVEV (reference sequence). Trimming stripped 9 bases from V and 2 bases from J, with 16 bases between. The CDR3 sequence is 14 residues long. CDR3 residues: CASRGLGLNYGYTF. CDR3 bases: TGTGCCAGTAGGGGATTGGGCCTCAACTATGGCTACACCTTC.

As regards this clone: In the same sample, other DNA sequences code for this CDR3. CDR3 amino acids: CAWSVQGGNQPQHF. The CDR3 DNA reads as TGTGCCTGGAGTGTCCAGGGGGGAAATCAGCCCCAGCATTTT. The chain uses TRBV30 and TRBJ1-5; 7 bases fit TRBD1. The length of the CDR3 is 14 residues. The germline gives CDR1 GTSNPN, CDR2 SVGIG (reference sequence). V was clipped by 0 bases and J by 4 bases; unmatched bases: 3.

The J gene is TRBJ1-6, the V gene TRBV7-2; D call uncertain. Per the germline V gene, CDR1 is SGHTA and CDR2 is FQGNSA. The CDR3 contains 13 residues. Deletions cut 1 base from V and 15 bases from J, with 13 bases between. The CDR3 is CASSLDSRSRLHF. In DNA form, the CDR3 reads TGTGCCAGCAGCTTAGACAGTCGCAGTCGCCTCCACTTT. Supplemented by reference TRBV7-2 and TRBJ1-6, the full variable domain reads GAGVSQSPSNKVTEKGKDVELRCDPISGHTALYWYRQSLGQGLEFLIYFQGNSAPDKSGLPSDRFSAERTGGSVSTLTIQRTQQEDSAVYLCASSLDSRSRLHFGNGTRLTVT.

The chain links TRBV7-9 to TRBJ2-2; unclear D gene. There are 15 residues in the CDR3. V lost 1 base, J lost 4 bases, and 10 bases lay in between. Germline V gene data show CDR1 as SEHNR and CDR2 as FQNEAQ (reference sequence). This CDR3 is CASSLVVSTTGELFF. CDR3 in DNA: TGTGCCAGCAGCTTAGTGGTTAGCACCACCGGGGAGCTGTTTTTT.

The chain couples TRBV10-2 to TRBJ1-2; TRBD1 might be the D (6 bases). The CDR3 loop spans 15 amino acids. CDR1 and CDR2 (germline): WSHSY, SAAADI. Trimming shortened V by 2 bases and J by 5 bases, and 15 bases separated the two germline ends. The CDR3 reads CASSEPSAQGYGYTF. In DNA, the CDR3 is TGCGCCAGCAGTGAGCCATCCGCACAGGGTTATGGCTACACCTTC.

This clone was seen only a few times. J is TRBJ2-1 and V is TRBV18, with TRBD2 matching over 11 bases. Germline V CDR1 and CDR2: KGHSH, LQKENI. The CDR3 contains 15 residues. J lost 6 bases, V lost 0 bases, and 1 base had no gene match. The CDR3 region is CASSPPGLAANEQFF. Here the CDR3 DNA reads TGTGCCAGCTCACCACCGGGACTAGCGGCCAATGAGCAGTTCTTC.

This rearrangement joins TRBV3-1 (or the pseudogene TRBV3-2) to TRBJ2-3; TRBD2 matches 12 bases. J lost 5 bases, V lost 2 bases, and 5 bases had no gene match. Germline V gene sequence: CDR1 LGHDT, CDR2 YNNKEL (reference sequence). This CDR3 has 16 residues. The CDR3 protein is CASSQLAGGLVDTQYF. CDR3 DNA: TGTGCCAGCAGCCAACTAGCGGGGGGGCTCGTAGATACGCAGTATTTT.

The rearrangement joins TRBV19 to TRBJ2-7; 9 bases align to TRBD1. CDR1 and CDR2 (germline): LNHDA, SQIVND (reference sequence). V shed 6 bases, J shed 6 bases, and the junction held 9 bases outside the gene matches. This CDR3 contains 14 residues. The CDR3 coding sequence is TGTGCCAGTAGCCGCCGGGACAGGGCCCCCGAGCAGTACTTC. This translates into CASSRRDRAPEQYF.

The chain employs TRBV24-1 and TRBJ2-2; 12 bases agree with TRBD1. Germline CDR1 KGHDR, CDR2 SFDVKD. The length of the CDR3 is 17 residues. Trimming removed 7 bases from V and 3 bases from J; junction bases left unmatched: 8. This chain's CDR3 is CATSMGTGGAHTGELFF. For the CDR3, the DNA is TGTGCCACCAGCATGGGGACAGGGGGCGCGCACACCGGGGAGCTGTTTTTT.

The rearrangement links TRBV27 to TRBJ2-7; 8 nucleotides align to TRBD1. The CDR3 contains 14 residues. V gave up 6 bases and J gave up 1 base; unmatched junction bases: 5. Germline V gene lookup returns CDR1 MNHEY and CDR2 SMNVEV (reference sequence). The CDR3 nucleotides read TGTGCCAGCAGGAAGGGACAGGCGTCCTACGAGCAGTACTTC. It is translated as CASRKGQASYEQYF.

Here the CDR3 reads CASSYYGQGGTEAFF. CDR3 coding DNA: TGCGCCAGCAGCTACTACGGGCAGGGAGGCACTGAAGCTTTCTTT. The gene calls are TRBV5-1 and TRBJ1-1, with TRBD1 as a possible D gene (5 bases). V dropped 3 bases and J dropped 4 bases, with 16 bases sitting between them. CDR1 and CDR2 (germline): SGHRS, YFSETQ. The CDR3 loop spans 15 amino acids.

CDR3 bases: TGTGCCTGGAGTGCCCAGAAAACTGAAGCTTTCTTT. This gives the protein CAWSAQKTEAFF. The V and J genes are TRBV30 and TRBJ1-1; no clear D gene. Looked up from germline, CDR1 is GTSNPN and CDR2 is SVGIG (reference sequence). V was clipped by 1 base and J by 5 bases, with 8 bases between them. The CDR3 extends over 12 amino acids.

Points on this clone: This sample includes further DNA sequences coding for the same CDR3. This chain joins TRBV24-1 and TRBJ2-2; no definite D call. This CDR3 region has 14 residues. The germline V gene has CDR1 KGHDR and CDR2 SFDVKD. Trimming shortened V by 5 bases and J by 3 bases, and 9 bases separated the two germline ends. This CDR3 is CATSVGGDTGELFF. The CDR3 nucleotides read TGTGCCACCAGTGTCGGCGGAGACACCGGGGAGCTGTTTTTT.

To note about this clone: Other DNA variants within this sample encode the same CDR3. The V and J genes are TRBV24-1 and TRBJ1-2, with D unclear. Germline CDR1 KGHDR, CDR2 SFDVKD. Between the trimmed V and J ends, which lost 5 bases and 1 base, there was a span of 4 bases. The CDR3 covers 12 residues. Here the CDR3 DNA reads TGTGCCACCAGTGCGGTTAACTATGGCTACACCTTC. Translating it yields CATSAVNYGYTF.

The chain is built from TRBV9 and TRBJ1-1; TRBD1 matches at 7 bases. The CDR3 covers 12 residues. Trimming at V came to 3 bases and at J to 4 bases, leaving 0 bases not matched to a gene. CDR1 SGDLS and CDR2 YYNGEE come from the germline V gene. The DNA for the CDR3 is TGTGCCAGCAGCGGGGACAGCACTGAAGCTTTCTTT. It translates to CASSGDSTEAFF. The full variable domain, rest sourced from reference TRBV9 and TRBJ1-1, is DSGVTQTPKHLITATGQRVTLRCSPRSGDLSVYWYQQSLDQGLQFLIQYYNGEERAKGNILERFSAQQFPDLHSELNLSSLELGDSALYFCASSGDSTEAFFGQGTRLTVV.

This chain joins TRBV7-2 and TRBJ2-7; no clear D gene. The V gene lost 1 base and the J gene lost 7 bases, with 17 bases spanning the gap. There are 15 residues in the CDR3. CDR1 and CDR2 (germline): SGHTA, FQGNSA. The CDR3 loop reads CASSLVSVPSGEQYF. The CDR3 nucleotides are TGTGCCAGCAGCTTAGTTTCGGTTCCTTCTGGTGAGCAGTACTTC.

The rearrangement links TRBV30 to TRBJ1-2, with TRBD1 as a possible D gene (5 bases). CDR1 and CDR2 from the germline V gene are GTSNPN and SVGIG (reference sequence). V lost 0 bases and J 4 bases, leaving 15 bases between the germline ends. This CDR3 spans 15 amino acids. CDR3 sequence: CAWSVRRGGFYGYTF. The CDR3 bases are TGTGCCTGGAGTGTACGTAGGGGAGGGTTCTATGGCTACACCTTC. The full variable domain, in which reference TRBV30 and TRBJ1-2 provide the parts outside the CDR3, is SQTIHQWPATLVQPVGSPLSLECTVEGTSNPNLYWYRQAAGRGLQLLFYSVGIGQISSEVPQNLSASRPQDRQFILSSKKLLLSDSGFYLCAWSVRRGGFYGYTFGSGTRLTVV.

The rearrangement links TRBV25-1 to TRBJ2-3; D perhaps matches TRBD2 (6 bases). Germline assignment: CDR1 MGHDK and CDR2 SYGVNS. The CDR3 covers 17 residues. Trimming shortened V by 0 bases and J by 7 bases, and 20 bases separated the two germline ends. CDR3 DNA: TGTGCCAGCAGTGAATATAGGAGGGGCAGCCTCACGAATACGCAGTATTTT. Encoded protein: CASSEYRRGSLTNTQYF.